Each of the 16 T cell receptor beta chains below was sequenced from the same sample in a study of regulatory T cells in long-lasting Graves disease. Sequencing libraries for TCR beta were prepared with iRepertoire HTBI primers and Arm-PCR of CDR3 regions. TCRdb re-called the multiplex PCR reads with MiXCR, one entry per CDR3 protein. Among some 300,000 distinct CDR3 sequences listed, roughly a fifth were seen once. Time point in this sample: persistent/refractory GD, antithyroid drugs over 5 years with positive TRAb. PBMCs were the source of the RNA used for TCR sequencing. Sequenced material: peripheral blood mononuclear cells (PBMCs), taken when the disease was refractory, from a patient treated with antithyroid drugs. The receptors were sampled from a female donor with Graves disease.

This chain uses TRBV7-2 with TRBJ2-3, with D uncertain. Looked up from germline, CDR1 is SGHTA and CDR2 is FQGNSA. The CDR3 contains 12 residues. V dropped 4 bases and J dropped 9 bases, with 11 bases sitting between them. This CDR3 reads CASSSPGRTQYF. For the CDR3, the DNA is TGTGCCAGCAGCTCCCCCGGTCGGACGCAGTATTTT.

The chain joins TRBV14 to TRBJ2-5, with 7 bases lining up with TRBD1. V shed 5 bases, J shed 2 bases, and the junction held 8 bases outside the gene matches. This CDR3 has 15 residues. In germline, CDR1 is SGHDN, CDR2 FVKESK. This chain's CDR3 is CASSLGIQGQETQYF. CDR3 bases: TGTGCCAGCAGCTTAGGGATACAGGGGCAAGAGACCCAGTACTTC.

J is TRBJ1-2 and V is TRBV5-4, with D possibly being TRBD1 (5 bases). CDR1 is SGHNT, CDR2 YYREEE, per germline (reference sequence). V was pared by 4 bases and J by 4 bases, with 14 bases between. This CDR3 is built from 14 residues. The CDR3 bases are TGTGCCAGCAGCCCGGCAGGGAATAGCTATGGCTACACCTTC. It specifies CASSPAGNSYGYTF.

J is TRBJ2-3 and V is TRBV6-5; 7 bases fit TRBD2. This CDR3 region has 18 residues. Germline V CDR1 and CDR2: MNHEY, SVGAGI. J lost 2 bases, V lost 3 bases, and 14 bases had no gene match. In DNA form, the CDR3 reads TGTGCCAGCAGTTATCTCTGGGTGGGGGGAGGGGCCACAGATACGCAGTATTTT. It translates to CASSYLWVGGGATDTQYF.

This clonotype was seen a few times. The chain has TRBV9 and TRBJ2-5; 15 bases are shared with TRBD2. V gave up 5 bases and J gave up 2 bases; unmatched junction bases: 10. CDR1 and CDR2 (germline): SGDLS, YYNGEE. This CDR3 contains 18 residues. As DNA, the CDR3 is TGTGCCAGCAGTAAGGAAGTGGGACTAGCGGGAGGACAAGAGACCCAGTACTTC. Translation gives CASSKEVGLAGGQETQYF.

This clonotype was found many times. The rearrangement joins TRBV30 to TRBJ1-5, with 7 bases matching TRBD1. V shed 2 bases, J shed 7 bases, and the junction held 5 bases outside the gene matches. Per germline, CDR1 GTSNPN and CDR2 SVGIG (reference sequence). The CDR3 totals 13 residues. CDR3 in DNA: TGTGCCTGGAGTCCGAAGGGACAGCAGCCCCAGCATTTT. As protein: CAWSPKGQQPQHF.

This clonotype was seen a few times. The chain couples TRBV10-3 to TRBJ1-2, with D tentatively TRBD1 (6 bases). The V and J ends lost 7 bases and 3 bases respectively, with 12 bases between them. In germline, CDR1 is ENHRY, CDR2 SYGVKD. CDR3 size: 13 residues. In DNA form, the CDR3 reads TGTGCCATCACCAGGGCAGGGGACTATGGCTACACCTTC. It encodes CAITRAGDYGYTF.

This clonotype appeared many times. The J gene is TRBJ1-5, the V gene TRBV7-8; TRBD1 is a possible D gene (5 bases). The CDR3 totals 15 residues. Trimming shortened V by 5 bases and J by 0 bases, and 11 bases separated the two germline ends. Germline V gene sequence: CDR1 SGHVS, CDR2 FQNEAQ. The CDR3 spells CASSRTLNSNQPQHF. As DNA, the CDR3 is TGTGCCAGCAGCCGGACACTCAATAGCAATCAGCCCCAGCATTTT.

This clonotype appeared a few times. This chain joins TRBV13 and TRBJ2-5; 11 bases line up with TRBD2. Germline V gives CDR1 PRHDT, CDR2 FYEKMQ (reference sequence). The CDR3 extends over 17 amino acids. The J segment lost 9 bases and the V segment lost 5 bases, leaving 17 bases of the junction unmatched. The CDR3 is CASSPYDGTSGRGSQYF. CDR3 sequence (DNA): TGTGCCAGCAGCCCATACGATGGGACTAGCGGTAGAGGGTCCCAGTACTTC. The variable domain in full, completed from reference TRBV13 and TRBJ2-5, reads AAGVIQSPRHLIKEKRETATLKCYPIPRHDTVYWYQQGPGQDPQFLISFYEKMQSDKGSIPDRFSAQQFSDYHSELNMSSLELGDSALYFCASSPYDGTSGRGSQYFGPGTRLLVL.

This clonotype was detected only once. The chain carries TRBV20-1 and TRBJ2-4, with TRBD2 matching 9 bases. The CDR3 contains 13 residues. The germline V gene encodes CDR1 DFQATT and CDR2 SNEGSKA (reference sequence). V lost 7 bases and J lost 4; bases outside the gene matches: 5. CDR3 sequence: CSVAGGGKNIQYF. Written as DNA, the CDR3 is TGCAGTGTGGCGGGGGGGGGGAAAAACATTCAGTACTTC.

Many counts were recorded for this clonotype. This chain links TRBV19 with TRBJ1-1; D ambiguous. CDR3 length: 14 amino acids. Per germline, CDR1 LNHDA and CDR2 SQIVND (reference sequence). V was trimmed by 1 base and J by 6 bases, leaving 12 bases between them. Here the CDR3 DNA reads TGTGCCAGTAGTATAGTTGACGGGCGGGCTGAAGCTTTCTTT. Translation: CASSIVDGRAEAFF. The full variable domain, with the rest looked up from reference TRBV19 and TRBJ1-1, is DGGITQSPKYLFRKEGQNVTLSCEQNLNHDAMYWYRQDPGQGLRLIYYSQIVNDFQKGDIAEGYSVSREKKESFPLTVTSAQKNPTAFYLCASSIVDGRAEAFFGQGTRLTVV.

V and J are TRBV27 and TRBJ2-5; no definite D call. This CDR3 contains 15 residues. The germline V gene encodes CDR1 MNHEY and CDR2 SMNVEV (reference sequence). Between the trimmed V and J ends, which lost 3 bases and 5 bases, there was a span of 16 bases. This chain's CDR3 is CASSLGQGSGETQYF. The CDR3 region has the DNA TGTGCCAGCAGTTTGGGCCAAGGGTCCGGGGAGACCCAGTACTTC.

The chain uses TRBV28 and TRBJ2-3; 9 bases are a match to TRBD1. The CDR3 consists of 15 residues. Unmatched junction bases numbered 7, after V lost 3 bases and J lost 6 bases. CDR1 and CDR2 from the germline V gene are MDHEN and SYDVKM. In DNA, the CDR3 is TGTGCCAGCAGTTTGACCGACAGGGGGACGGATACGCAGTATTTT. Its translation: CASSLTDRGTDTQYF.

This clonotype has more than one count but fewer than ten. V usage is TRBV7-2 and J usage is TRBJ2-1; D remains unclear. Per the germline V gene, CDR1 is SGHTA and CDR2 is FQGNSA. This CDR3 is 11 amino acids long. Trimming left V 3 bases short and J 6 bases short, with 3 bases between. CDR3 sequence reads: CASSLSNEQFF. In DNA, the CDR3 is TGTGCCAGCAGCTTGTCCAATGAGCAGTTCTTC.

This clonotype was seen only a few times. V is TRBV5-6 and J is TRBJ1-6; no reliable D call. Germline V lookup: CDR1 SGHDT, CDR2 YYEEEE. Trimming took off 4 bases at V and 11 bases at J, with 16 bases between the two ends. The CDR3 sequence is 14 residues long. The CDR3 region has the DNA TGTGCCAGCAGCCCTGATCCGGGGAAGGCACCCCTCCACTTT. Protein product: CASSPDPGKAPLHF.

The rearrangement joins TRBV6-2 or TRBV6-3 to TRBJ2-7, with TRBD2 identical over 7 bases. The junction had 8 bases not matched to a gene; V was cut back by 4 bases and J by 2 bases. Germline CDR1 MNHEY, CDR2 SVGEGT. This CDR3 is built from 15 residues. For the CDR3, the DNA is TGTGCCAGCAGTTCGACTAGCTCTTGGACCTACGAGCAGTACTTC. Its translation is CASSSTSSWTYEQYF.